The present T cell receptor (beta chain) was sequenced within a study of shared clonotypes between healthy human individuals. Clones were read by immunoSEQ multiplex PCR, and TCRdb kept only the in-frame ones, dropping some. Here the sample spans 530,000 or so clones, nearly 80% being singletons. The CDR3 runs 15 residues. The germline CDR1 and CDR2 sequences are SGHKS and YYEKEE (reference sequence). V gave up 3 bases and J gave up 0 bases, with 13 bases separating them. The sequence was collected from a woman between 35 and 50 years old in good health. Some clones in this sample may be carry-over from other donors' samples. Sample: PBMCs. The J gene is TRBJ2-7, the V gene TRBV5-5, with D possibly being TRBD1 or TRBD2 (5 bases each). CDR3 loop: CASSWGSRSSYEQYF. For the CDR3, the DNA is TGTGCCAGCAGCTGGGGGTCAAGGAGCTCCTACGAGCAGTACTTC.